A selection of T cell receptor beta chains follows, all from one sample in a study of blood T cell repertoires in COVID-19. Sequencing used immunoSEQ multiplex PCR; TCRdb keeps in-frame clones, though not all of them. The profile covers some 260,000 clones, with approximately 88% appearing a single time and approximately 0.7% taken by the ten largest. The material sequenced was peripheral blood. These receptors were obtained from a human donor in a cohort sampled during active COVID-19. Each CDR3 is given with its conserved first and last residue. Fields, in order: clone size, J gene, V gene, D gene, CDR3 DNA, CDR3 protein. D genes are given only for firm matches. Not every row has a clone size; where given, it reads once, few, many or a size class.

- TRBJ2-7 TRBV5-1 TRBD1 TGCGCCAGCAGCCCGGCCCCCCGAGACAGGGGTTTTGTTGGCGAGCAGTACTTC CASSPAPRDRGFVGEQYF
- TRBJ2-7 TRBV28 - TGTGCCAGCAGCACCACTAGACCAGCATGGGACGAGCAGTACTTC CASSTTRPAWDEQYF
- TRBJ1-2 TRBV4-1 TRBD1 TGCGCCAGCAGCCAAGGGACAGGGAAAAAGTATGGCTACACCTTC CASSQGTGKKYGYTF
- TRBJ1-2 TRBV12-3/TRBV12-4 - TGTGCCAGCAGTCAAAGGACAGTCTATGGCTACACCTTC CASSQRTVYGYTF
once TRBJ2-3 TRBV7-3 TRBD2 TGTGCCAGCAGCTTGACTAGCGGGAGGGCAAGCACAGATACGCAGTATTTT CASSLTSGRASTDTQYF
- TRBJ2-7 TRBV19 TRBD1 TGTGCCAGTAGTGGACAGGGCCTCTACGAGCAGTACTTC CASSGQGLYEQYF
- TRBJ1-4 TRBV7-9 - TGTGCCAGCAGCCCGGGACGGGGGGCAACTAATGAAAAACTGTTTTTT CASSPGRGATNEKLFF
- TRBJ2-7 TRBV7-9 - TGTGCCAGCAGCTTATACAGCTACGAGCAGTACTTC CASSLYSYEQYF
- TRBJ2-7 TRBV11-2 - TGTGCCAGCAGACCTGGGGGGAGTGTCGAGCAGTACTTC CASRPGGSVEQYF
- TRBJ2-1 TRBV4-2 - TGTGCCAGCAGCCAAGGGGTGGCTAGCGTCAGGAATGAGCAGTTCTTC CASSQGVASVRNEQFF
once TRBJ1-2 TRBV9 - TGTGCCAGCAGCGTAGCCAGGGAAGGTGGCTACACCTTC CASSVAREGGYTF
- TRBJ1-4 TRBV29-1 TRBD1 TGCAGCATAATCCCCCGGGACAGTGAAAAACTGTTTTTT CSIIPRDSEKLFF
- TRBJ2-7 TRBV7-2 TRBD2 TGTGCCAGCAGCTTAAACGGGGGGGGCTCCTACGAGCAGTACTTC CASSLNGGGSYEQYF
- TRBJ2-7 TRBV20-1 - TGCAGTGCTAGTTTAGCGGTACAGCACGAGCAGTACTTC CSASLAVQHEQYF
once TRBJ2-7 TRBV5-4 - TGTGCCAGCAGCCGTGACTGGAGGGACGAGCAGTACTTC CASSRDWRDEQYF
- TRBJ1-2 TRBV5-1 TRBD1 TGCGCCAGCAGCTTGGCACCAGGACAGGGGCACTATGGCTACACCTTC CASSLAPGQGHYGYTF
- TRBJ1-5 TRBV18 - TGTGCCAGCTCACAGGGGGTTACCAATCAGCCCCAGCATTTT CASSQGVTNQPQHF
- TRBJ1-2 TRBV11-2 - TGTGCCAGCAGCTTAGACAGGTTCTATGGCTACACCTTC CASSLDRFYGYTF
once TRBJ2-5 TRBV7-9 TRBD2 TGTGCCAGCAGCCCCGGGACTAGCGGGAGGGCCGTAGAGACCCAGTACTTC CASSPGTSGRAVETQYF
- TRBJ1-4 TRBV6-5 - TGTGCCAGCAGTTGGACAGCGACGGGCGAAAAACTGTTTTTT CASSWTATGEKLFF
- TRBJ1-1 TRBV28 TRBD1 TGTGCCAGCAGTGCTAATGGACAGGAGAACACTGAAGCTTTCTTT CASSANGQENTEAFF
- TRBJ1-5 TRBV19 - TGTGCCAGTAGTATAAGAGTTAGTGGCAATCAGCCCCAGCATTTT CASSIRVSGNQPQHF
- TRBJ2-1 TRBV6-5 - TGTGCCAGCAGCCTTAAACAGGGATGGGAGCAGTTCTTC CASSLKQGWEQFF
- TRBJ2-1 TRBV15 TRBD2 TGTGCCACCAGCAGAGTACTAGCGACCTACAATGAGCAGTTCTTC CATSRVLATYNEQFF
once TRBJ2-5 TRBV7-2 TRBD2 TGTGCCAGCAGCTTAGAAGGCCTAGCGGGGGGGCCCGAAGAGACCCAGTACTTC CASSLEGLAGGPEETQYF
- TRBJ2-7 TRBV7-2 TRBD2 TGTGCCAGCAGCTTAGCGGGACTAGCGACCCCCTACGAGCAGTACTTC CASSLAGLATPYEQYF
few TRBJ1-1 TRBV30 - TGTGCCTGGAAAGAATCCCGGGACACTGAAGCTTTCTTT CAWKESRDTEAFF
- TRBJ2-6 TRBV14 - TGTGCCAGCAGCCAACAGGGATCTGGGGCCAACGTCCTGACTTTC CASSQQGSGANVLTF
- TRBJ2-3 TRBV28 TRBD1 TGTGCCAGCAGTTTGTTGACGGGACAGGGCCCCACAGATACGCAGTATTTT CASSLLTGQGPTDTQYF
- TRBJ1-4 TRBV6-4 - TGTGCCAGCAAGAGGCCCCTTAATGAAAAACTGTTTTTT CASKRPLNEKLFF
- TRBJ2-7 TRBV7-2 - TGTGCCAGCAGCTTTAGGGCGGACCCGTTGACTAGTTCCTACTACGAGCAGTACTTC CASSFRADPLTSSYYEQYF
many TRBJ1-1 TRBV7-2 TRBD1 TGTGCCAGCAGCTTCGGGACAGGAGGAACTGAAGCTTTCTTT CASSFGTGGTEAFF
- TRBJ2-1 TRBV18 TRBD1 TGTGCCAGCTCACCCCTAGGACAGGGAGTAGAGGGGCAGTTCTTC CASSPLGQGVEGQFF
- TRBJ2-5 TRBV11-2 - TGTGCCAGCAGCTTAGGTGGCAGGCAAGAGACCCAGTACTTC CASSLGGRQETQYF
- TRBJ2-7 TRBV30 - TGTGCCTGGAGTGAATTGCGTGGAGGGAGCTACGAGCAGTACTTC CAWSELRGGSYEQYF
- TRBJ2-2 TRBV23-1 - TGCGCCACACTACCTAGGCCCGGGGAGCTGTTTTTT CATLPRPGELFF
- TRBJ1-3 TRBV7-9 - TGTGCCAGCAGTACTACCGTAGGAAACACCATATATTTT CASSTTVGNTIYF
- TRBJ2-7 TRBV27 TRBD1 TGTGCCAGCAGTTTAAATGACAGGGGTCCGGGAGAGCAGTACTTC CASSLNDRGPGEQYF
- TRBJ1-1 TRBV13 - TGTGCCAGCAGCTTAGAAGGGGCTCAGGGTAACACTGAAGCTTTCTTT CASSLEGAQGNTEAFF
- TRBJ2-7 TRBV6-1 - TGTGCCAGCAGTGAAGTCCCAGGGGACCCAAGGGGAGCGTACTTC CASSEVPGDPRGAYF
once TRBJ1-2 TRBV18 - TGTGCCAGCGGGGAGGGCATCCATGGCTACACCTTC CASGEGIHGYTF
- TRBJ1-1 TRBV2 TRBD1 TGTGCCAGCACTGGGACAGGAATGAACACTGAAGCTTTCTTT CASTGTGMNTEAFF
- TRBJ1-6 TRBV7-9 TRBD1 TGTGCCAGCAGCCTCAGACAGGGTTGGGATTCACCCCTCCACTTT CASSLRQGWDSPLHF
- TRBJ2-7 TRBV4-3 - TGCGCCAGCAGCCAATCCAGGGGCTCCTACGAGCAGTACTTC CASSQSRGSYEQYF
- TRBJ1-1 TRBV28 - TGTGCCAGCAGTTTCCCAGGGACAAGCACTGAAGCTTTCTTT CASSFPGTSTEAFF
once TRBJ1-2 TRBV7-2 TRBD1 TGTGCCAGCAGTTCCACAGGGGGCGGCTACACCTTC CASSSTGGGYTF
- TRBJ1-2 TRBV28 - TGTGCCAGCGGGAGAGGGGGGGTATATGGCTACACCTTC CASGRGGVYGYTF
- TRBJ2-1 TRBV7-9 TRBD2 TGTGCCAGCAGCCCCCGGACTAGCGTGAGCTCCTACAATGAGCAGTTCTTC CASSPRTSVSSYNEQFF